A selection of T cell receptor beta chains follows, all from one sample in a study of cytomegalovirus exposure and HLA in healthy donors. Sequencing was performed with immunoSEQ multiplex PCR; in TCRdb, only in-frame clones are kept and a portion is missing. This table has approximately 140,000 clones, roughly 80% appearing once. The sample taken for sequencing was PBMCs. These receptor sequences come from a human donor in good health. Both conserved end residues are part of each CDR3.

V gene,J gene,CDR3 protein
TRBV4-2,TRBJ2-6,CASSQESRLAGGSGANVLTF
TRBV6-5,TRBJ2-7,CASSYSGQSPYEQYF
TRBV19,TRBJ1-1,CASSTTANTEAFF
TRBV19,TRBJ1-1,CASGQGLNTEAFF
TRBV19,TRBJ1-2,CASNTGDGYTF
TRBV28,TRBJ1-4,CATSFHSPTNEKLFF
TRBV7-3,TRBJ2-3,CASSSGLAGGTDTQYF
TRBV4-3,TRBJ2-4,CASSQDSRRSTDIQYF
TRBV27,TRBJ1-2,CASSYSDRGLGYTF
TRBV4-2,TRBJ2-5,CASSQSKETQYF
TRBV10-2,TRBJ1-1,CASSDYLAGATTEAFF
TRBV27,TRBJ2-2,CASRDYLSHTGELFF
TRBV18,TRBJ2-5,CASSAGETQYF
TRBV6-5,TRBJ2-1,CASSYVRVSSYNEQFF
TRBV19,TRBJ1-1,CASMRTGDTEAFF
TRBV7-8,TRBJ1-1,CASSLARASEAFF
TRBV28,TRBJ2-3,CASSPLTSGRATDTQYF
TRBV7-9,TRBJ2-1,CSSSLVPPGLGEDEQFF
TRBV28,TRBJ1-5,CASSSSDQPQHF
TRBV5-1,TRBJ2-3,CASSLAGGPPDTQYF
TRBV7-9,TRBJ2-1,CASSSTLSSYNEQFF
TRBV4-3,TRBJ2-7,CASSQVTGSSYEQYF
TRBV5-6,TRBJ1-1,CASSLGGDEAFF
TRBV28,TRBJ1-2,CASSPGREDGYTF
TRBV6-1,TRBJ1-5,CASRILLGGTQHF
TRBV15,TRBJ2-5,CATSRDFSANQETQYF
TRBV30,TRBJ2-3,CAWGPGGAGNTQYF
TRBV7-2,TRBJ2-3,CATELAPTDTQYF
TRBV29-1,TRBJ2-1,CSVDRANEQFF
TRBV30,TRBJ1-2,CAWSLQGGGNGYTF
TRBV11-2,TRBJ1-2,CASSLGLQGNWDGYTF
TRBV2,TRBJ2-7,CASRGGTGGYEQYF
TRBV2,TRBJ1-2,CASSESRGRWNYGYTF
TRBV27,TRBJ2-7,CASSLRSVSYPEQYF
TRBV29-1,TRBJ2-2,CSVGGGGTGELFF
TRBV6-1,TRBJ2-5,CASGFRGWETQYF
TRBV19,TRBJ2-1,CASSTSLSYNEQFF
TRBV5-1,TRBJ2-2,CASSQGQGTGELFF
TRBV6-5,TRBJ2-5,CASSYVAGVAQYF
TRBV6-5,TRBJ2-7,CASRSGSSYEQYF
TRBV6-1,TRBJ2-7,CASSEADSYEQYF
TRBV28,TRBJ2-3,CASSSGLAGSSTDTQYF
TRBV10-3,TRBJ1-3,CAISESGVAGNTIYF